This T cell receptor beta chain appears in the sequencing data of a study of T cells in women clearing cervical HPV infection. Overall study: Case blood was drawn when the lesion was first found; control blood after infection became undetectable.

A note on this clone: From the germline J gene comes the end of the CDR3, since the read stops 3 residues before it.

The method was immunoSEQ multiplex PCR; TCRdb's version includes in-frame clones alone and lacks a portion of them. Its clone listing holds over 45,000 clones. The CDR3 is made up of 16 amino acids. J lost 4 bases, V lost 0 bases, and 4 bases had no gene match. Germline values: CDR1 SGHRS, CDR2 YFSETQ. The chain links TRBV5-1 to TRBJ2-2; 9 bases are a match to TRBD2. The sample was blood buffy coat. The receptor was derived from a woman between 18 and 75 years old with a cervical HPV16 infection that either progressed to CIN3+ or cleared (not recorded which). The CDR3 reads CASSLVLAGSTGELFF. The CDR3 bases that were read are TGCGCCAGCAGCTTGGTCCTAGCGGGAAGCACCGGGGAG.